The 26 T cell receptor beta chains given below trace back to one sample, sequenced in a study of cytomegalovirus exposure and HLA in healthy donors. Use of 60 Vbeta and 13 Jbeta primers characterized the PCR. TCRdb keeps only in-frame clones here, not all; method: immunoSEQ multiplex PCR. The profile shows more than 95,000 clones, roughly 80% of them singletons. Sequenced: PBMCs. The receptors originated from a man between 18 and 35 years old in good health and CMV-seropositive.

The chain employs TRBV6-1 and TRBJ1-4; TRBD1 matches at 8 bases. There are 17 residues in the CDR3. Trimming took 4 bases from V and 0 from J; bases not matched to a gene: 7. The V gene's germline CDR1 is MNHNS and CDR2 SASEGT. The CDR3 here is CASSGQGLHATNEKLFF. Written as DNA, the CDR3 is TGTGCCAGCAGTGGACAGGGGCTCCATGCAACTAATGAAAAACTGTTTTTT.

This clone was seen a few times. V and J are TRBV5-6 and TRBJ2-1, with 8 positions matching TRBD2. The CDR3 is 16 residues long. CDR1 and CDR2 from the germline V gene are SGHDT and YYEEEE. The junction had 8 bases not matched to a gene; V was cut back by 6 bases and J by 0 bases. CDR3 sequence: CASKNSGESSYNEQFF. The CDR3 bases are TGTGCCAGCAAGAATAGCGGGGAAAGCTCCTACAATGAGCAGTTCTTC.

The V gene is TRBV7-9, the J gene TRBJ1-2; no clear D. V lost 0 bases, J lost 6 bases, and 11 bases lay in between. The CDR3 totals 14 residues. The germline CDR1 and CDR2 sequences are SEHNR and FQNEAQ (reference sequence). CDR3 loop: CASSLASRLDGYTF. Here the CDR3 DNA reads TGTGCCAGCAGCTTAGCGTCCAGGTTGGATGGCTACACCTTC.

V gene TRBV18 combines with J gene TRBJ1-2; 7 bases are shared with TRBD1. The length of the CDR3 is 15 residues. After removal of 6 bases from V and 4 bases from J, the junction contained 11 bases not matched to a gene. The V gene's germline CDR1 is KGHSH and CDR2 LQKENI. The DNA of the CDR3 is TGTGCCAGCTCGGGCGATCGGGACAGTTCCTATGGCTACACCTTC. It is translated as CASSGDRDSSYGYTF.

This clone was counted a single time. As DNA, the CDR3 is TGTGCCAGCAGTGAGGTGGCTAGCGGAGCCCTCGGGGAGCAGTACTTC. Translated, it gives CASSEVASGALGEQYF. V and J are TRBV25-1 and TRBJ2-7; 7 bases line up with TRBD2. Trimming at V came to 3 bases and at J to 7 bases, leaving 15 bases not matched to a gene. Germline V gene lookup returns CDR1 MGHDK and CDR2 SYGVNS. This CDR3 is built from 16 residues.

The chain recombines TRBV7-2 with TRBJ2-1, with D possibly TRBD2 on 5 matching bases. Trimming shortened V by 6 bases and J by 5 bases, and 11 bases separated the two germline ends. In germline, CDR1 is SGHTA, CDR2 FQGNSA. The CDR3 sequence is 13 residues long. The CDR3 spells CASSRLTDNEQFF. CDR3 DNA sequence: TGTGCCAGCAGTAGACTAACTGACAATGAGCAGTTCTTC. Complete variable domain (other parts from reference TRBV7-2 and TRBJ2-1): GAGVSQSPSNKVTEKGKDVELRCDPISGHTALYWYRQSLGQGLEFLIYFQGNSAPDKSGLPSDRFSAERTGGSVSTLTIQRTQQEDSAVYLCASSRLTDNEQFFGPGTRLTVL.

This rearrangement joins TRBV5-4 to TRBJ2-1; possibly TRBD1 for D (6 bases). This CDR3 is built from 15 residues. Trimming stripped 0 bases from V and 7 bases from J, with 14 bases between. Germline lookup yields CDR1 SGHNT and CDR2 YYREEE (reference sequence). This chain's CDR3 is CASSLVGDQGNEQFF. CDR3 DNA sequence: TGTGCCAGCAGCTTGGTAGGGGATCAGGGGAATGAGCAGTTCTTC.

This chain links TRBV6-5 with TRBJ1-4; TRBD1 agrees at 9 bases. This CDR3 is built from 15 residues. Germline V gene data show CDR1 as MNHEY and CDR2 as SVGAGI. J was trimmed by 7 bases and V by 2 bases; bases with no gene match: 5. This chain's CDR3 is CASSYGDRDVEKLFF. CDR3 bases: TGTGCCAGCAGTTACGGGGACAGGGACGTTGAAAAACTGTTTTTT.

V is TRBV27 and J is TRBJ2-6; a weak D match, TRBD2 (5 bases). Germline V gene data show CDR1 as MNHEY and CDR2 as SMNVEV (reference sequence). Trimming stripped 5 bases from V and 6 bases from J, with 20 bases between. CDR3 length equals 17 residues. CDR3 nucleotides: TGTGCCAGCAGTCCCTCCAGCGGTACGGTCGAGGCCAACGTCCTGACTTTC. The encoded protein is CASSPSSGTVEANVLTF.

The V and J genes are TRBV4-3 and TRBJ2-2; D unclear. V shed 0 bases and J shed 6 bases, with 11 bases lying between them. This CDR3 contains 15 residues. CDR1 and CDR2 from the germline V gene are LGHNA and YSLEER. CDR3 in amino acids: CASSQDLAPSGELFF. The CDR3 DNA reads TGCGCCAGCAGCCAAGATCTGGCCCCCTCCGGGGAGCTGTTTTTT.

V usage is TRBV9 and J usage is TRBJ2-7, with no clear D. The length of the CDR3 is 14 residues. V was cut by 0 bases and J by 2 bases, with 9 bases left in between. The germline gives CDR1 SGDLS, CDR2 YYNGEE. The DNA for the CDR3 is TGTGCCAGCAGCGTAGCTTCAAACACCTACGAGCAGTACTTC. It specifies CASSVASNTYEQYF.

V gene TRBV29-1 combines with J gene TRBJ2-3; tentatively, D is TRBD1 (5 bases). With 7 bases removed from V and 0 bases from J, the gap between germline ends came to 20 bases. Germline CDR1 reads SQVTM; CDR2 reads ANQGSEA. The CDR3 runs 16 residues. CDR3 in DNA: TGCAGCGCACGGCCAGGGCGAGCAGCTAGCACAGATACGCAGTATTTT. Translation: CSARPGRAASTDTQYF.

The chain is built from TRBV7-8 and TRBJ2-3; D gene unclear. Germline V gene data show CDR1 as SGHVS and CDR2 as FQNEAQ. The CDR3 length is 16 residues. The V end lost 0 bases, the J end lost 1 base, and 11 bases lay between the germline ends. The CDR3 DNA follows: TGTGCCAGCAGCTTAGCGCGGAGCAGTCGCACAGATACGCAGTATTTT. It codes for CASSLARSSRTDTQYF.

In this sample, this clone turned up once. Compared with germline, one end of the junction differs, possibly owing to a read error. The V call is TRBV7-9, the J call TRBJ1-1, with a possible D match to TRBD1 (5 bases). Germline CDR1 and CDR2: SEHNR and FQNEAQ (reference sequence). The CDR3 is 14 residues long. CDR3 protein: CSSSDDRRSTEAFF. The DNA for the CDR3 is TGTTCCAGCAGCGACGACAGAAGGAGCACTGAAGCTTTCTTT. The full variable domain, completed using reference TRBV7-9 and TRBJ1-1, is DTGVSQNPRHKITKRGQNVTFRCDPISEHNRLYWYRQTLGQGPEFLTYFQNEAQLEKSRLLSDRFSAERPKGSFSTLEIQRTEQGDSAMYLCSSSDDRRSTEAFFGQGTRLTVV.

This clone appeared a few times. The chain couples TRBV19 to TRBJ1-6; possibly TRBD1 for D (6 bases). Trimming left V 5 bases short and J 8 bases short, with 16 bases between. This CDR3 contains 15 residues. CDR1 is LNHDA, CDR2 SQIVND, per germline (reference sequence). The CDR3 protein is CASSSVGRGYSPLHF. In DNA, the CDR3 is TGTGCCAGTAGTTCCGTCGGCAGGGGTTATTCACCCCTCCACTTT. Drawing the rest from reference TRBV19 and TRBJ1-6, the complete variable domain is DGGITQSPKYLFRKEGQNVTLSCEQNLNHDAMYWYRQDPGQGLRLIYYSQIVNDFQKGDIAEGYSVSREKKESFPLTVTSAQKNPTAFYLCASSSVGRGYSPLHFGNGTRLTVT.

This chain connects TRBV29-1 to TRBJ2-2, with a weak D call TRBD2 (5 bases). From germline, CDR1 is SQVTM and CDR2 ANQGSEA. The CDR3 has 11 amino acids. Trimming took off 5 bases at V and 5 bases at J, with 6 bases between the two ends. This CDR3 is CSVRETGELFF. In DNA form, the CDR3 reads TGCAGCGTTAGGGAGACCGGGGAGCTGTTTTTT.

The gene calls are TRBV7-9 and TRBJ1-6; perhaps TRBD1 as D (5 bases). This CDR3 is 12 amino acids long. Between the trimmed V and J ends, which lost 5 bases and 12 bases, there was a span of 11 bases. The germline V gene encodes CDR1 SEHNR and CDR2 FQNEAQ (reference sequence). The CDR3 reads CASSAGGVPLHF. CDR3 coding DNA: TGTGCCAGCAGCGCTGGAGGGGTACCCCTCCACTTT.

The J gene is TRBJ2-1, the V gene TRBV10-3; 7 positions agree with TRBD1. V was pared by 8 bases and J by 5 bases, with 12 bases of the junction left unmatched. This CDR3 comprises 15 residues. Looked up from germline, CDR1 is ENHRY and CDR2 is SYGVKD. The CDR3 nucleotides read TGTGCCATCTTAGAACCGGACAGGTCAAACAATGAGCAGTTCTTC. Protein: CAILEPDRSNNEQFF.

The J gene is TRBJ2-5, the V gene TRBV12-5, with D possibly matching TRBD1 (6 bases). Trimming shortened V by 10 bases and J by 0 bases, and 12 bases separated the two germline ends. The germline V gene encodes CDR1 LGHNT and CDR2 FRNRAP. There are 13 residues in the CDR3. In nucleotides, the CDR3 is TGTGCTACCTTGGGGGCGAACCAAGAGACCCAGTACTTC. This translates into CATLGANQETQYF.

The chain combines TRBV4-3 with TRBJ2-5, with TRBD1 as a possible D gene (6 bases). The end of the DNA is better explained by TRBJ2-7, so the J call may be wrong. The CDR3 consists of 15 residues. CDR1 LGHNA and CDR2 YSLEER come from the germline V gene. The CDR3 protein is CASSQGGPGADEQYF. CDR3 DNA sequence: TGCGCCAGCAGCCAAGGAGGGCCAGGGGCGGACGAGCAGTACTTC.

In DNA, the CDR3 is TGCGCCAGCAGCTTGGCAGGGGCTGGAAACACCATATATTTT. Amino acids: CASSLAGAGNTIYF. The V call is TRBV5-1, the J call TRBJ1-3, with D perhaps TRBD1 (6 bases). Looked up from germline, CDR1 is SGHRS and CDR2 is YFSETQ. The CDR3 is 14 amino acids. Trimming took off 0 bases at V and 2 bases at J, with 6 bases between the two ends. Full variable domain (rest looked up from reference TRBV5-1 and TRBJ1-3): KAGVTQTPRYLIKTRGQQVTLSCSPISGHRSVSWYQQTPGQGLQFLFEYFSETQRNKGNFPGRFSGRQFSNSRSEMNVSTLELGDSALYLCASSLAGAGNTIYFGEGSWLTVV.

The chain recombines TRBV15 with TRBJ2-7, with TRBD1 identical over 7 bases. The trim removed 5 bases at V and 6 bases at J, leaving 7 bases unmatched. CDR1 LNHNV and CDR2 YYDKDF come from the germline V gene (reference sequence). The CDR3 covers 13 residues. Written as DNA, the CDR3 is TGTGCCACCAGCCGGGACAGCGTCGGCGAGCAGTACTTC. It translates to CATSRDSVGEQYF. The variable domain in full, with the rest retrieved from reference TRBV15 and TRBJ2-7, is DAMVIQNPRYQVTQFGKPVTLSCSQTLNHNVMYWYQQKSSQAPKLLFHYYDKDFNNEADTPDNFQSRRPNTSFCFLDIRSPGLGDTAMYLCATSRDSVGEQYFGPGTRLTVT.

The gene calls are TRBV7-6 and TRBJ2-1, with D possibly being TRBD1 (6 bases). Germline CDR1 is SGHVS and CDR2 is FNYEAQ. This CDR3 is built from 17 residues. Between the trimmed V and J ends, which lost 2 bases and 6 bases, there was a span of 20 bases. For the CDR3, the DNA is TGTGCCAGCAGCTTAATGGTCAGAACAGGGTCCACCAATGAGCAGTTCTTC. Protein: CASSLMVRTGSTNEQFF.

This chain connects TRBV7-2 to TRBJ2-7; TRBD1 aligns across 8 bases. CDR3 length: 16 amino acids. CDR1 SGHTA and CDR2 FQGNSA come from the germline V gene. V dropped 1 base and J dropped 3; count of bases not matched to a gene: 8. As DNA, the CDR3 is TGTGCCAGCAGCTTAGGTGGCAGGGGGCCGTTCTACGAGCAGTACTTC. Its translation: CASSLGGRGPFYEQYF.

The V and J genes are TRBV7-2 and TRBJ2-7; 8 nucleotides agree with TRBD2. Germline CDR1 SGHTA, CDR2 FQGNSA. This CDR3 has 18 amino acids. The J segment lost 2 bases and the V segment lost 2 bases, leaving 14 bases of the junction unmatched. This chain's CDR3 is CASSLFGGPLAGTYEQYF. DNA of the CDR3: TGTGCCAGCAGCTTATTCGGGGGACCCTTAGCGGGGACCTACGAGCAGTACTTC. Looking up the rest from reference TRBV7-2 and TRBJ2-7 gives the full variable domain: GAGVSQSPSNKVTEKGKDVELRCDPISGHTALYWYRQSLGQGLEFLIYFQGNSAPDKSGLPSDRFSAERTGGSVSTLTIQRTQQEDSAVYLCASSLFGGPLAGTYEQYFGPGTRLTVT.

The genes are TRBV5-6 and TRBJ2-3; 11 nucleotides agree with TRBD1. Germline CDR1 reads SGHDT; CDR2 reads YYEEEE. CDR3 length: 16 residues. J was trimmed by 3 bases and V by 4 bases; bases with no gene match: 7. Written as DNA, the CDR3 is TGTGCCAGCAGCATAGGACAGGGGGCGCAGACAGATACGCAGTATTTT. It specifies CASSIGQGAQTDTQYF.